Shown below are 24 T cell receptor beta chains from a single sample sequenced in a study of blood T cell repertoires in COVID-19. Profiled with immunoSEQ multiplex PCR; TCRdb holds only in-frame clones, not every one. The sample records fewer than 90,000 clones, 87% being singletons. Material for sequencing was peripheral blood. The source is a male donor with acute or convalescent COVID-19.

The chain is built from TRBV6-6 and TRBJ1-5; the D is unclear. CDR1 MNHNY and CDR2 SVGAGI come from the germline V gene (reference sequence). This CDR3 comprises 15 residues. The germline V and J ends were trimmed by 4 bases and 1 base, with 11 bases remaining between them. CDR3 nucleotides: TGTGCCAGCAGTTCCACGGGAGGGAGCAATCAGCCCCAGCATTTT. Its translation is CASSSTGGSNQPQHF.

V usage is TRBV3-1 (or the pseudogene TRBV3-2) and J usage is TRBJ2-6; TRBD1 might be the D (6 bases). Per germline, CDR1 LGHDT and CDR2 YNNKEL (reference sequence). This CDR3 contains 15 residues. V lost 3 bases and J 1 base, leaving 7 bases between the germline ends. CDR3 bases: TGTGCCAGCAGCCACCAGGGGTCTGGGGCCAACGTCCTGACTTTC. It specifies CASSHQGSGANVLTF.

The V call is TRBV30, the J call TRBJ1-6; D is ambiguous. The V and J ends lost 1 base and 0 bases respectively, with 7 bases between them. The CDR3 runs 15 residues. The germline V gene encodes CDR1 GTSNPN and CDR2 SVGIG (reference sequence). CDR3 region: CAWSALSSYNSPLHF. The DNA for the CDR3 is TGTGCCTGGAGTGCTTTGAGCTCCTATAATTCACCCCTCCACTTT.

The chain employs TRBV7-9 and TRBJ2-1; tentative D call: TRBD2 (5 bases). From germline, CDR1 is SEHNR and CDR2 FQNEAQ (reference sequence). The length of the CDR3 is 17 residues. V gave up 5 bases and J gave up 6 bases, with 23 bases separating them. The CDR3 here is CASSQVPLGASTNEQFF. The CDR3 bases are TGTGCCAGCAGCCAAGTCCCCTTGGGTGCTAGCACCAATGAGCAGTTCTTC.

The rearrangement joins TRBV28 to TRBJ2-7; the D gene is possibly TRBD1 (5 bases). Germline CDR1 and CDR2: MDHEN and SYDVKM. The CDR3 has 12 residues. V gave up 8 bases and J gave up 6 bases, with 14 bases separating them. Here the CDR3 reads CASPDGAGEQYF. The CDR3 DNA reads as TGTGCCAGCCCGGATGGGGCAGGCGAGCAGTACTTC.

This rearrangement joins TRBV7-8 to TRBJ2-2, with TRBD1 matching 11 bases. From germline, CDR1 is SGHVS and CDR2 FQNEAQ. The CDR3 is made up of 18 amino acids. The V and J ends lost 1 base and 5 bases, in that order; junction bases with no gene match: 9. The CDR3 loop reads CASSLVSGQGAFTGELFF. The CDR3 coding sequence is TGTGCCAGCAGCTTAGTTTCCGGACAGGGGGCGTTTACCGGGGAGCTGTTTTTT.

J is TRBJ2-1 and V is TRBV4-2; TRBD1 agrees at 9 bases. The germline gives CDR1 LGHNA, CDR2 YNFKEQ. After removal of 5 bases from V and 6 bases from J, the junction contained 5 bases not matched to a gene. The CDR3 consists of 14 residues. The CDR3 sequence is CASSGVTGGNEQFF. The CDR3, as DNA: TGTGCCAGCAGCGGTGTGACAGGGGGCAATGAGCAGTTCTTC.

The rearrangement links TRBV19 to TRBJ2-7; D possibly corresponds to TRBD1 (5 bases). Germline V gene sequence: CDR1 LNHDA, CDR2 SQIVND (reference sequence). Trimming removed 5 bases from V and 2 bases from J, with 10 bases in between. The CDR3 sequence is 13 residues long. CDR3 DNA sequence: TGTGCCAGTAGTTTGACAGTAACCTACGAGCAGTACTTC. Protein sequence: CASSLTVTYEQYF. The full variable domain, in which reference TRBV19 and TRBJ2-7 provide the parts outside the CDR3, is DGGITQSPKYLFRKEGQNVTLSCEQNLNHDAMYWYRQDPGQGLRLIYYSQIVNDFQKGDIAEGYSVSREKKESFPLTVTSAQKNPTAFYLCASSLTVTYEQYFGPGTRLTVT.

The chain joins TRBV18 to TRBJ1-2, with 9 nucleotides matching TRBD1. Losses at the gene ends were 2 bases for V and 8 bases for J; bases not matched to a gene: 12. Germline V lookup: CDR1 KGHSH, CDR2 LQKENI. The CDR3 extends over 16 amino acids. CDR3 in amino acids: CASSPSTGGDSRGYTF. The CDR3 bases are TGTGCCAGCTCACCAAGCACAGGGGGCGATTCGCGAGGCTACACCTTC.

The chain is built from TRBV5-4 and TRBJ2-2, with a weak D call TRBD1 (6 bases). CDR3 length equals 14 residues. V was clipped by 4 bases and J by 2 bases, with 9 bases between them. CDR1 and CDR2 from the germline V gene are SGHNT and YYREEE (reference sequence). The CDR3 DNA is TGTGCCAGCAGCAGGGACATCAACACCGGGGAGCTGTTTTTT. Residues: CASSRDINTGELFF.

This chain joins TRBV5-4 and TRBJ1-4; perhaps TRBD1 as D (6 bases). With 4 bases removed from V and 7 bases from J, the gap between germline ends came to 14 bases. The CDR3 is 14 residues long. Germline CDR1 SGHNT, CDR2 YYREEE (reference sequence). The CDR3 nucleotides read TGTGCCAGCAGCCCCCAGGGGCAAAGTGAAAAACTGTTTTTT. Its protein product is CASSPQGQSEKLFF. The full variable domain, in which reference TRBV5-4 and TRBJ1-4 provide the parts outside the CDR3, is ETGVTQSPTHLIKTRGQQVTLRCSSQSGHNTVSWYQQALGQGPQFIFQYYREEENGRGNFPPRFSGLQFPNYSSELNVNALELDDSALYLCASSPQGQSEKLFFGSGTQLSVL.

The chain employs TRBV11-2 and TRBJ2-2; 7 nucleotides agree with TRBD1. Germline lookup yields CDR1 SGHAT and CDR2 FQNNGV. The CDR3 sequence is 15 residues long. Trimming at V came to 2 bases and at J to 6 bases, leaving 6 bases not matched to a gene. CDR3 in DNA: TGTGCCAGCAGCTTAAGGGGGCGCGTCGCCGGGGAGCTGTTTTTT. Amino acids: CASSLRGRVAGELFF.

The chain is built from TRBV6-6 and TRBJ1-4, with unresolved D. The CDR3 is 14 amino acids. CDR1 is MNHNY, CDR2 SVGAGI, per germline (reference sequence). V shed 5 bases and J shed 5 bases, with 12 bases lying between them. CDR3 protein: CASSPMTRNEKLFF. Here the CDR3 DNA reads TGTGCCAGCAGTCCCATGACTAGGAATGAAAAACTGTTTTTT.

This clone has just a few counts. The chain uses TRBV7-2 and TRBJ1-1; possibly TRBD1 for D (5 bases). This CDR3 has 14 amino acids. The V and J ends lost 5 bases and 4 bases respectively, with 14 bases between them. Germline V gives CDR1 SGHTA, CDR2 FQGNSA. The CDR3 bases are TGTGCCAGCAGCCCCGGGGGTAGCGGCACTGAAGCTTTCTTT. It codes for CASSPGGSGTEAFF.

V gene TRBV6-5 combines with J gene TRBJ1-2, with a tentative D call TRBD1 (6 bases). Germline CDR1 is MNHEY and CDR2 is SVGAGI. The V end lost 5 bases, the J end lost 3 bases, and 13 bases lay between the germline ends. The CDR3 runs to 14 residues. Here the CDR3 DNA reads TGTGCCAGCAGTCTCCAGGGGAGCGACTATGGCTACACCTTC. Amino acids: CASSLQGSDYGYTF.

This rearrangement joins TRBV24-1 to TRBJ2-3, with D perhaps matching TRBD1 (6 bases). The ends were cut back, 3 bases at V and 3 bases at J, with 9 bases in the middle. This CDR3 spans 14 amino acids. Germline V gene lookup returns CDR1 KGHDR and CDR2 SFDVKD. In nucleotides, the CDR3 is TGTGCCACCAGTGATCACGGACAGACAGATACGCAGTATTTT. Translation gives CATSDHGQTDTQYF.

The chain employs TRBV7-8 and TRBJ1-5, with a possible D match to TRBD1 (6 bases). V gave up 1 base and J gave up 3 bases, with 16 bases separating them. Germline V gene sequence: CDR1 SGHVS, CDR2 FQNEAQ. The CDR3 extends over 17 amino acids. The CDR3 nucleotides are TGTGCCAGCAGCTTAGAGGGCCTACAGGGATCCAATCAGCCCCAGCATTTT. Its translation: CASSLEGLQGSNQPQHF.

The chain links TRBV27 to TRBJ1-2; 7 nucleotides agree with TRBD1. This CDR3 is built from 16 residues. The trim removed 5 bases at V and 3 bases at J, leaving 12 bases unmatched. Germline loops: CDR1 MNHEY, CDR2 SMNVEV (reference sequence). CDR3 in amino acids: CASSLRGAARDYGYTF. The CDR3 DNA follows: TGTGCCAGCAGTCTCAGGGGGGCCGCTCGGGACTATGGCTACACCTTC.

With respect to this clone: Other DNA sequences from this sample encode an identical CDR3 as well. V and J are TRBV7-3 and TRBJ2-1; the match to TRBD2 covers 15 bases. CDR3 length equals 15 residues. The germline gives CDR1 SGHTA, CDR2 FQGTGA. V was pared by 5 bases and J by 7 bases, with 3 bases of the junction left unmatched. CDR3 in amino acids: CASSPGTSGGNEQFF. Written as DNA, the CDR3 is TGTGCCAGCAGCCCGGGGACTAGCGGGGGGAATGAGCAGTTCTTC.

This clone was counted once. V is TRBV6-5 and J is TRBJ1-5; 11 nucleotides agree with TRBD1. The length of the CDR3 is 15 residues. V lost 6 bases to trimming and J lost 2 bases; unmatched junction nucleotides: 3. Per the germline V gene, CDR1 is MNHEY and CDR2 is SVGAGI. CDR3 sequence: CASRPGQGGNQPQHF. CDR3 coding DNA: TGTGCCAGCAGGCCGGGACAGGGGGGCAATCAGCCCCAGCATTTT.

V usage is TRBV11-2 and J usage is TRBJ2-2, with 8 bases aligning to TRBD2. The CDR3 length is 15 residues. Germline trimming cut 5 bases from V and 3 bases from J; bases unmatched to any gene: 5. CDR1 and CDR2 from the germline V gene are SGHAT and FQNNGV. CDR3 residues: CASSKSGGDTGELFF. CDR3 coding DNA: TGTGCCAGCAGCAAGAGCGGGGGCGACACCGGGGAGCTGTTTTTT.

The rearrangement joins TRBV19 to TRBJ2-1, with 8 bases fitting TRBD1. Germline CDR1 LNHDA, CDR2 SQIVND (reference sequence). V shed 6 bases, J shed 8 bases, and the junction held 6 bases outside the gene matches. The CDR3 covers 13 residues. The chain's CDR3 is CASRSTGVYEQFF. The CDR3 DNA sequence: TGTGCCAGTAGATCGACAGGGGTCTATGAGCAGTTCTTC.

The rearrangement links TRBV7-2 to TRBJ1-2; TRBD1 aligns across 9 bases. The CDR3 is 15 residues long. Germline trimming cut 5 bases from V and 5 bases from J; bases unmatched to any gene: 9. CDR1 is SGHTA, CDR2 FQGNSA, per germline. The CDR3 spells CASSLQTGGAYGYTF. The CDR3 DNA reads as TGTGCCAGCAGCCTCCAAACAGGGGGCGCATATGGCTACACCTTC. Complete variable domain (other parts from reference TRBV7-2 and TRBJ1-2): GAGVSQSPSNKVTEKGKDVELRCDPISGHTALYWYRQSLGQGLEFLIYFQGNSAPDKSGLPSDRFSAERTGGSVSTLTIQRTQQEDSAVYLCASSLQTGGAYGYTFGSGTRLTVV.

This clone came up once. This chain links TRBV18 with TRBJ2-3; 9 bases match TRBD1. The germline gives CDR1 KGHSH, CDR2 LQKENI. Trimming at V came to 3 bases and at J to 2 bases, leaving 9 bases not matched to a gene. CDR3 length equals 17 residues. The CDR3 DNA reads as TGTGCCAGCTCACCCGCACACGGGACAGGGACCACAGATACGCAGTATTTT. Its translation is CASSPAHGTGTTDTQYF.